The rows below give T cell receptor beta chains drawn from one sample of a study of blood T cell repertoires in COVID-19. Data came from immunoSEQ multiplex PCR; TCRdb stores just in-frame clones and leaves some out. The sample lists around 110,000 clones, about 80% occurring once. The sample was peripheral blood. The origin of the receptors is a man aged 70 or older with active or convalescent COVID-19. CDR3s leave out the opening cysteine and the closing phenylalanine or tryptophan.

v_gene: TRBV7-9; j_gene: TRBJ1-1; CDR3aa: ASSLDGGWNTEAF
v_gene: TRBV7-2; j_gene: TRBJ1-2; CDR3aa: ASSLGQAGHGYT
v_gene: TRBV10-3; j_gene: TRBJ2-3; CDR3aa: AISGPTGTNQADTQY
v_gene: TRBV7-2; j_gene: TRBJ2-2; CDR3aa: ASSLDGPGAGELF
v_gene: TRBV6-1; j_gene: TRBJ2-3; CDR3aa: ASSEAGLAGGTDTQY
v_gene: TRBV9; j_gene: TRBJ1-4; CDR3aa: ASSTQPGGDEKLF
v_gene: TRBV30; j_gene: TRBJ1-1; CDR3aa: AWAPALQGNTEAF
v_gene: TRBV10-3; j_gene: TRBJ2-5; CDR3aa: AISEGDRGQETQY
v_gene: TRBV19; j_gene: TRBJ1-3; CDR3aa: ASSIGGLSGNTIY
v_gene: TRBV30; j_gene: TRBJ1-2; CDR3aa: AWSAWDRGQFGYT
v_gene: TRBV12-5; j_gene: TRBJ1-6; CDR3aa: ASGLNRQGIYNSPLH
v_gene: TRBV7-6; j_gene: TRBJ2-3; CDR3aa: ASSPTSGRTDTQY
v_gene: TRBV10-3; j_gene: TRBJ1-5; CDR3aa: AISESAVHSNQPQH
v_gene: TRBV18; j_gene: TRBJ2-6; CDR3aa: ASSPQGGPGANVLT
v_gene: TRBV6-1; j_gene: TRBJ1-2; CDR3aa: ASSEAPRGYGYT
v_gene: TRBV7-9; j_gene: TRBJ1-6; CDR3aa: ASRTSSYNSPLH
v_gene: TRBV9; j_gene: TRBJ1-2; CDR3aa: ASSRTGVYGYT
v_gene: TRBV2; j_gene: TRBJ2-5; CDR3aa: ASRQTPGGGVAQY
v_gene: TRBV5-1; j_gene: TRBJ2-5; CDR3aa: ASSTYRGSQETQY
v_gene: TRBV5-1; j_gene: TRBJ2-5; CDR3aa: ASSRTRSETQY
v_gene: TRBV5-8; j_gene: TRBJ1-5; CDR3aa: ASSLYSGVVQPQH
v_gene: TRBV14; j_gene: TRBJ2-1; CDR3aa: ASSQDSGTNYNEQF
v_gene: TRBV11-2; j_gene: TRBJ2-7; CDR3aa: ASSLDRLPGGAYEQY
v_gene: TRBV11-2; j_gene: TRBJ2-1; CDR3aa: ASSLSRPGGWNEQF
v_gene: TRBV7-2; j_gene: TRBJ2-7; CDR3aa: ASSRTGASIYEQY
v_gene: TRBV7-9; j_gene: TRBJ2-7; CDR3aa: ASSFEGQGAYEQY
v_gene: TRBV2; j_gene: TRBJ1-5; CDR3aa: ASSQYAGGQPQH
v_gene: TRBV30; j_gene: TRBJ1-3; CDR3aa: AFRDRRKNSGNTIY
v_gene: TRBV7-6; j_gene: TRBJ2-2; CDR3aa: ASSRGDTGELF
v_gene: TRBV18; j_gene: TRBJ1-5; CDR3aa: ASSRQGPGSNQPQH
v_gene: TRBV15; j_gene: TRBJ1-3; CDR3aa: ATSVDRGSGNTIY
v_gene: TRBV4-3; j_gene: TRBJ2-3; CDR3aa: ASSQRAGLAGALDTQY
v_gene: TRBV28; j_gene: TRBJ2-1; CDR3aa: ASKGGRGKF
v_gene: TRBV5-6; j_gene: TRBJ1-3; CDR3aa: ASSLGLYRGNTIY
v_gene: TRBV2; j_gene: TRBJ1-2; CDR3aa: ASSEALGQPENYGYT
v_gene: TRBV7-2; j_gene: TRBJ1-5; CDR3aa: ASSLRAGEGNQPQH
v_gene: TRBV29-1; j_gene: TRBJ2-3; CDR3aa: SVARVLGTDTQY
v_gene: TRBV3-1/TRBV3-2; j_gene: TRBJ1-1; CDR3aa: ASSFQENTEAF
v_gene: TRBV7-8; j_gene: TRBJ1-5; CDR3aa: ASSAVGSQPQH
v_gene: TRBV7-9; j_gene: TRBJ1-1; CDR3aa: ASSPDRVGTEAF
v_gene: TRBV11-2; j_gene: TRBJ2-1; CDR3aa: ASRTSTSGRPHEQF
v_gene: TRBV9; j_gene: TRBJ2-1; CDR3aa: ASSVVSSGGIQF
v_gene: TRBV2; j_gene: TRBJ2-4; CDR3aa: ASQKYRESPKNIQY